This T cell receptor (beta chain) came from a study of cytomegalovirus exposure and HLA in healthy donors. The PCR employed 60 Vbeta primers together with 13 Jbeta primers. This table comes from immunoSEQ multiplex PCR, and its TCRdb copy is limited to in-frame clones, with some not included. The sample contains over 150,000 clones, 84% of which appear only once. About this clone: Its antigen remains unknown.

Germline V gene lookup returns CDR1 SGHDT and CDR2 YYEEEE. V lost 4 bases and J 8 bases, leaving 16 bases between the germline ends. This CDR3 region has 14 residues. Study results and caveats: Per a later analysis, HLA-associated TCR beta chains showed more clonal expansion than other, equally common TCR beta chains.

This clonotype originated in a girl between 10 and 17 years old in good health and CMV-seropositive. The J gene is TRBJ2-1, the V gene TRBV5-6; no clear D gene. Sequencing was performed on PBMCs. The DNA of the CDR3 is TGTGCCAGCAGCCCGCTAAGCGCGGTCGATGAGCAGTTCTTC. This codes for CASSPLSAVDEQFF.